Below, 11 T cell receptor beta chains from the same sample are listed, as sequenced in a study of chemoradiotherapy in HPV16-positive cancers. Profiled with immunoSEQ multiplex PCR; TCRdb holds only in-frame clones, not every one. The sample lists roughly 70,000 clones, roughly 90% seen once, with under 4.5% in the top ten. The material was blood, obtained from a patient who underwent chemoradiotherapy. The origin of the receptors is a human donor with HPV-associated anogenital cancer.

J is TRBJ2-5 and V is TRBV18; maybe TRBD1 (5 bases). Germline loops: CDR1 KGHSH, CDR2 LQKENI. Trimming took 5 bases from V and 2 from J, leaving 9 bases between them. This CDR3 spans 13 amino acids. The CDR3 region is CASSSQGQETQYF. DNA of the CDR3: TGTGCCAGCTCAAGCCAGGGACAAGAGACCCAGTACTTC.

V usage is TRBV11-2 and J usage is TRBJ1-1; possible D gene TRBD1, 5 bases. The germline V gene has CDR1 SGHAT and CDR2 FQNNGV. The CDR3 has 13 amino acids. With 4 bases removed from V and 6 bases from J, the gap between germline ends came to 12 bases. This chain's CDR3 is CASSSVRDPEAFF. The CDR3 DNA reads TGTGCCAGCAGCTCCGTCAGGGACCCTGAAGCTTTCTTT.

A single count supports this clone. This chain connects TRBV29-1 to TRBJ2-3; no firm D call. Trimming left V 7 bases short and J 4 bases short, with 12 bases between. This CDR3 spans 12 amino acids. Germline CDR1 is SQVTM and CDR2 is ANQGSEA. In DNA form, the CDR3 reads TGCAGCGCTGCAGCTCTGGCAGATACGCAGTATTTT. Encoded protein: CSAAALADTQYF.

This sequence joins TRBV5-1 and TRBJ2-2; D gene unclear. CDR3 length equals 14 residues. V gave up 6 bases and J gave up 3 bases, with 12 bases separating them. Germline V gene lookup returns CDR1 SGHRS and CDR2 YFSETQ. CDR3 region: CASTNPGYTGELFF. The CDR3 DNA is TGCGCCAGCACCAACCCCGGATACACCGGGGAGCTGTTTTTT.

This clone came up once. The rearrangement joins TRBV28 to TRBJ2-7; unclear D gene. Trimming took 8 bases from V and 0 from J, leaving 17 bases between them. Germline values: CDR1 MDHEN, CDR2 SYDVKM. This CDR3 contains 15 residues. The CDR3 DNA reads TGTGCCAGCGGCTCCAACGGGTTGAGCTCCTACGAGCAGTACTTC. Protein sequence: CASGSNGLSSYEQYF. Full variable domain (outside the CDR3, taken from reference TRBV28 and TRBJ2-7): DVKVTQSSRYLVKRTGEKVFLECVQDMDHENMFWYRQDPGLGLRLIYFSYDVKMKEKGDIPEGYSVSREKKERFSLILESASTNQTSMYLCASGSNGLSSYEQYFGPGTRLTVT.

The chain employs TRBV10-2 and TRBJ2-7, with D unresolved. Germline V CDR1 and CDR2: WSHSY, SAAADI. This CDR3 contains 14 residues. V lost 2 bases to trimming and J lost 0 bases, with 8 bases between them. In nucleotides, the CDR3 is TGCGCCAGCAGTGAGATGGAGCTCTCCTACGAGCAGTACTTC. Translation: CASSEMELSYEQYF.

V gene TRBV7-9 combines with J gene TRBJ1-5, with 10 bases fitting TRBD1. V trimming: 4 bases; J trimming: 3 bases; junction bases outside the gene matches: 6. Germline CDR1 is SEHNR and CDR2 is FQNEAQ (reference sequence). CDR3 length equals 16 residues. The CDR3 DNA follows: TGTGCCAGCAGCTCTCCCGGGACAGGGGACAATCAGCCCCAGCATTTT. Translating it yields CASSSPGTGDNQPQHF.

The chain carries TRBV6-5 and TRBJ2-1; 15 nucleotides line up with TRBD2. V lost 8 bases, J lost 9 bases, and 5 bases stayed unmatched. Germline CDR1 and CDR2: MNHEY and SVGAGI. The CDR3 contains 14 residues. This chain's CDR3 is CASLGLAGGGEQFF. As DNA, the CDR3 is TGTGCCAGCCTCGGACTAGCGGGAGGGGGTGAGCAGTTCTTC.

The rearrangement joins TRBV7-8 to TRBJ2-3; 10 nucleotides align to TRBD2. This CDR3 is built from 18 residues. The V gene end was trimmed by 0 bases and the J gene end by 2 bases; junction bases not matched to a gene: 8. CDR1 SGHVS and CDR2 FQNEAQ come from the germline V gene. The CDR3 is CASSLAALAGVPTDTQYF. Here the CDR3 DNA reads TGTGCCAGCAGCTTAGCGGCCCTAGCGGGGGTTCCCACAGATACGCAGTATTTT. The full variable domain, completed using reference TRBV7-8 and TRBJ2-3, is GAGVSQSPRYKVAKRGQDVALRCDPISGHVSLFWYQQALGQGPEFLTYFQNEAQLDKSGLPSDRFFAERPEGSVSTLKIQRTQQEDSAVYLCASSLAALAGVPTDTQYFGPGTRLTVL.

The chain has TRBV11-2 and TRBJ1-4, with D uncertain. Germline-derived CDR1 and CDR2 are SGHAT and FQNNGV. Trimming stripped 2 bases from V and 7 bases from J, with 11 bases between. This CDR3 spans 14 amino acids. CDR3 sequence: CASSLNQAGEKLFF. In DNA, the CDR3 is TGTGCCAGCAGCTTAAACCAGGCAGGTGAAAAACTGTTTTTT.

V gene TRBV30 combines with J gene TRBJ1-2, with TRBD1 identical over 7 bases. Germline CDR1 reads GTSNPN; CDR2 reads SVGIG (reference sequence). The CDR3 has 14 amino acids. V lost 2 bases to trimming and J lost 7 bases; unmatched junction nucleotides: 10. The CDR3 loop reads CAWSRLGTEGGYTF. The DNA for the CDR3 is TGTGCCTGGAGTCGCCTCGGGACAGAGGGTGGCTACACCTTC.